The 29 T cell receptor beta chains below all came from one sample that was sequenced in a study of spatial heterogeneity in lung cancer. Whole-study results and caveats: Intratumoral expanded alpha and beta TCR counts were found to track tumor mutation counts.

Each CDR3 protein is one row after TCRdb ran MiXCR on the 5' RACE reads. The sample lists some 7,000 distinct CDR3 sequences, under 3.5% occurring once. Regarding time point: sample taken at primary tumor resection. No antigen has been identified for these receptors. The specimen comprised lung tumor tissue, sampled at surgery. These receptors all stem from a male donor with early-stage non-small cell lung cancer.

This clonotype was seen ten or more times. The rearrangement joins TRBV28 to TRBJ1-5; tentatively, D is TRBD1 (5 bases). The V gene lost 6 bases and the J gene lost 1 base, with 16 bases spanning the gap. Germline lookup yields CDR1 MDHEN and CDR2 SYDVKM. The CDR3 runs to 16 residues. The CDR3 region has the DNA TGTGCCAGCAGCCCCCTGGAGGACATCAGCAATCAGCCCCAGCATTTT. Protein: CASSPLEDISNQPQHF.

This clonotype was found many times. The chain uses TRBV20-1 and TRBJ2-1; 8 bases are a match to TRBD2. Per germline, CDR1 DFQATT and CDR2 SNEGSKA (reference sequence). Unmatched junction bases numbered 9, after V lost 5 bases and J lost 3 bases. The CDR3 is 15 amino acids. The CDR3 spells CSAFSGGHSYNEQFF. The CDR3 nucleotides are TGCAGTGCTTTCTCGGGGGGGCACAGCTACAATGAGCAGTTCTTC.

This clonotype was counted at least ten times. The chain uses TRBV30 and TRBJ2-7, with D hard to call. Trimming shortened V by 1 base and J by 3 bases, and 7 bases separated the two germline ends. The CDR3 runs 12 residues. Germline CDR1 and CDR2: GTSNPN and SVGIG (reference sequence). The CDR3 DNA sequence: TGTGCCTGGAGTGGAAGGTGCTACGAGCAGTACTTC. Encoded protein: CAWSGRCYEQYF. The entire variable domain, with the rest obtained from reference TRBV30 and TRBJ2-7, is as follows: SQTIHQWPATLVQPVGSPLSLECTVEGTSNPNLYWYRQAAGRGLQLLFYSVGIGQISSEVPQNLSASRPQDRQFILSSKKLLLSDSGFYLCAWSGRCYEQYFGPGTRLTVT.

There are many counts of this clonotype. The V gene is TRBV20-1, the J gene TRBJ1-5; the D gene is possibly TRBD1 (5 bases). Germline V gives CDR1 DFQATT, CDR2 SNEGSKA (reference sequence). Trimming removed 5 bases from V and 2 bases from J, with 16 bases in between. The CDR3 extends over 15 amino acids. The CDR3: CSAGAEGPGNQPQHF. The CDR3 DNA follows: TGCAGTGCTGGGGCGGAAGGGCCCGGCAATCAGCCCCAGCATTTT.

This clonotype has at least ten counts. The chain employs TRBV2 and TRBJ2-1, with 8 nucleotides matching TRBD2. Germline CDR1 SNHLY, CDR2 FYNNEI. Trimming took 6 bases from V and 6 from J; bases not matched to a gene: 4. The CDR3 covers 13 residues. The CDR3 coding sequence is TGTGCCAGCAGCGGGGGGGCCGCCAATGAGCAGTTCTTC. Translated, it gives CASSGGAANEQFF.

This clonotype has a count of ten or more. This chain connects TRBV4-2 to TRBJ1-4, with D unclear. V was shortened by 0 bases and J by 8 bases, with 13 bases between the two germline ends. Germline values: CDR1 LGHNA, CDR2 YNFKEQ. This CDR3 contains 15 residues. The CDR3 loop reads CASSQDNESKEKLFF. The CDR3 nucleotides are TGTGCCAGCAGCCAAGATAACGAGTCGAAGGAAAAACTGTTTTTT.

This clonotype qualifies as medium-sized. The CDR3 bases are TGCGCCAGCAGCTTGGATCCGGGGAACAATGAGCAGTTCTTC. Translating gives CASSLDPGNNEQFF. The chain combines TRBV5-1 with TRBJ2-1; possible D gene TRBD2, 5 bases. The germline V gene has CDR1 SGHRS and CDR2 YFSETQ. V was shortened by 0 bases and J by 5 bases, with 9 bases between the two germline ends. This CDR3 spans 14 amino acids. The variable domain in full, completed from reference TRBV5-1 and TRBJ2-1, reads KAGVTQTPRYLIKTRGQQVTLSCSPISGHRSVSWYQQTPGQGLQFLFEYFSETQRNKGNFPGRFSGRQFSNSRSEMNVSTLELGDSALYLCASSLDPGNNEQFFGPGTRLTVL.

This clonotype was found many times. The chain has TRBV20-1 and TRBJ1-5, with D perhaps TRBD1 (5 bases). CDR1 DFQATT and CDR2 SNEGSKA come from the germline V gene (reference sequence). The CDR3 extends over 16 amino acids. Trimming shortened V by 4 bases and J by 6 bases, and 22 bases separated the two germline ends. CDR3 nucleotides: TGCAGTGCTATCCTTGGCGGGCCCCAGGGAGGTCAGCCCCAGCATTTT. Encoded protein: CSAILGGPQGGQPQHF.

This clonotype is classed as medium-sized. The DNA of the CDR3 is TGCGCCAGCAGGGACAGGGAAACCGGGGAGCTGTTTTTT. It is translated as CASRDRETGELFF. This rearrangement joins TRBV10-2 to TRBJ2-2; 8 bases align to TRBD1. CDR3 size: 13 residues. Losses at the gene ends were 6 bases for V and 5 bases for J; bases not matched to a gene: 2. Germline V lookup: CDR1 WSHSY, CDR2 SAAADI.

This clonotype was observed many times. The V call is TRBV5-5, the J call TRBJ2-7; D uncertain. Germline V gene lookup returns CDR1 SGHKS and CDR2 YYEKEE (reference sequence). This CDR3 is built from 13 residues. The V and J ends lost 1 base and 0 bases respectively, with 5 bases between them. Here the CDR3 reads CASSLTASYEQYF. In DNA form, the CDR3 reads TGTGCCAGCAGCTTGACAGCCTCCTACGAGCAGTACTTC.

This clonotype has at least ten counts. The rearrangement links TRBV24-1 to TRBJ2-7, with D perhaps TRBD2 (6 bases). V gave up 5 bases and J gave up 5 bases, with 15 bases separating them. Germline CDR1 KGHDR, CDR2 SFDVKD. This CDR3 comprises 14 residues. In nucleotides, the CDR3 is TGTGCCACCAGTGCCGGTGGGGGGTCCAACGAGCAGTACTTC. It is translated as CATSAGGGSNEQYF.

This clonotype is medium-sized by share. This sequence joins TRBV20-1 and TRBJ1-3; D ambiguous. Per the germline V gene, CDR1 is DFQATT and CDR2 is SNEGSKA (reference sequence). This CDR3 has 13 residues. Trimming stripped 4 bases from V and 4 bases from J, with 11 bases between. Here the CDR3 reads CSANGIGGNTIYF. The CDR3 region has the DNA TGCAGTGCTAATGGAATTGGGGGAAACACCATATATTTT.

This clonotype is deemed medium-sized. The chain has TRBV6-1 and TRBJ2-7; 10 nucleotides line up with TRBD2. The ends lost 2 bases at V and 2 bases at J; junction bases unmatched: 3. The CDR3 has 15 residues. Germline CDR1 MNHNS, CDR2 SASEGT. CDR3 region: CASSETLAGPYEQYF. The CDR3 nucleotides read TGTGCCAGCAGTGAAACACTAGCGGGGCCCTACGAGCAGTACTTC.

This clonotype appeared many times. V and J are TRBV12-3 or TRBV12-4 and TRBJ2-5; 7 bases line up with TRBD1. Trimming cost V 1 base and J 2 bases; bases outside gene matches: 10. This CDR3 is 17 amino acids long. CDR3 sequence: CASSLGATRTGQETQYF. CDR3 nucleotides: TGTGCCAGCAGTTTAGGGGCGACGAGGACAGGTCAAGAGACCCAGTACTTC.

This clonotype came up many times. The chain carries TRBV6-1 and TRBJ1-3; no clear D. Germline CDR1 reads MNHNS; CDR2 reads SASEGT. This CDR3 region has 13 residues. V dropped 2 bases and J dropped 4 bases, with 6 bases sitting between them. CDR3 residues: CASSEWKGNTIYF. CDR3 sequence (DNA): TGTGCCAGCAGTGAATGGAAGGGAAACACCATATATTTT.

Ten or more counts support this clonotype. The chain uses TRBV2 and TRBJ2-7; possibly TRBD1 for D (6 bases). The CDR3 contains 14 residues. The V and J ends lost 4 bases and 3 bases respectively, with 13 bases between them. Germline lookup yields CDR1 SNHLY and CDR2 FYNNEI. The CDR3, as DNA: TGTGCCAGCAGTGCCCCCGGGACACTCTACGAGCAGTACTTC. The encoded protein is CASSAPGTLYEQYF.

This clonotype was counted between two and nine times. A much larger clone sits a single nucleotide away, making a read error possible. The rearrangement joins TRBV30 to TRBJ1-2; D is unresolved. Germline V lookup: CDR1 GTSNPN, CDR2 SVGIG (reference sequence). CDR3 size: 12 residues. The CDR3 nucleotides are TGTGCCTGGAGTGTAGGGAGCTATGGCTACAACTTC. Its translation: CAWSVGSYGYNF.

This clonotype was observed a single time. A read error is likely, as this CDR3 ends without the conserved phenylalanine or tryptophan. Because the CDR3's place on the DNA is in doubt, the DNA is left out and the CDR3 is given as listed by TCRdb. The J gene is TRBJ2-2, the V gene TRBV7-9; no DNA check was done on the table's D call, TRBD2. In germline, CDR1 is SEHNR, CDR2 FQNEAQ (reference sequence). The CDR3 is made up of 17 amino acids, end residues included. The CDR3 sequence: CASSPRLAGRGTGELSL.

By proportion, this clonotype is medium-sized. The chain has TRBV20-1 and TRBJ2-7, with 11 bases identical to TRBD2. This CDR3 has 16 residues. The germline gives CDR1 DFQATT, CDR2 SNEGSKA (reference sequence). Unmatched junction bases numbered 10, after V lost 1 base and J lost 5 bases. The CDR3 loop reads CSARVRGSGRGNEQYF. CDR3 in DNA: TGCAGTGCTAGAGTAAGGGGTAGCGGGAGGGGCAACGAGCAGTACTTC.

The chain carries TRBV20-1 and TRBJ2-3, with D possibly TRBD2 on 5 matching bases. Germline CDR1 reads DFQATT; CDR2 reads SNEGSKA (reference sequence). CDR3 length: 12 amino acids. Trimming left V 8 bases short and J 5 bases short, with 14 bases between. CDR3: CSPLGILDTQYF. CDR3 sequence (DNA): TGCAGTCCACTAGGGATACTAGATACGCAGTATTTT.

This clonotype is termed medium-sized. The rearrangement uses TRBV5-1 and TRBJ2-3; TRBD2 agrees at 9 bases. Germline V gene data show CDR1 as SGHRS and CDR2 as YFSETQ. The CDR3 extends over 15 amino acids. V shed 0 bases, J shed 4 bases, and the junction held 3 bases outside the gene matches. The CDR3 nucleotides are TGCGCCAGCAGCTTGGAGGGACTAGCACCAGATACGCAGTATTTT. Translated, it gives CASSLEGLAPDTQYF.

This clonotype was counted ten times or more. The rearrangement links TRBV12-3 or TRBV12-4 to TRBJ1-1; D gene ambiguous. V lost 6 bases and J 4 bases, leaving 12 bases between the germline ends. This CDR3 spans 13 amino acids. CDR3 in DNA: TGTGCCAGCAGCCCCCGATTGCGCACTGAAGCTTTCTTT. The encoded protein is CASSPRLRTEAFF.

This clonotype showed up many times. J is TRBJ2-2 and V is TRBV2; 7 bases align to TRBD2. Germline assignment: CDR1 SNHLY and CDR2 FYNNEI. The V segment lost 5 bases and the J segment 8 bases; nucleotides outside the gene matches: 8. The CDR3 has 14 amino acids. The CDR3 spells CASSPGGSTGELFF. In nucleotides, the CDR3 is TGTGCCAGCAGTCCCGGGGGGTCGACAGGGGAGCTGTTTTTT. The variable domain in full, completed from reference TRBV2 and TRBJ2-2, reads EPEVTQTPSHQVTQMGQEVILRCVPISNHLYFYWYRQILGQKVEFLVSFYNNEISEKSEIFDDQFSVERPDGSNFTLKIRSTKLEDSAMYFCASSPGGSTGELFFGEGSRLTVL.

In regard to this clonotype: A single base separates this from a much larger clone, so it may be a read error. This rearrangement joins TRBV5-1 to TRBJ1-6; perhaps TRBD1 as D (5 bases). Germline V CDR1 and CDR2: SGHRS, YFSETQ. CDR3 length: 13 amino acids. This CDR3 reads CASRWDYNSHLHF. The CDR3 region has the DNA TGCGCCAGCAGGTGGGACTATAATTCACACCTCCACTTT.

By share, this clonotype counts as medium-sized. The chain is built from TRBV27 and TRBJ2-7, with 7 bases matching TRBD2. V shed 0 bases, J shed 7 bases, and the junction held 3 bases outside the gene matches. The germline V gene encodes CDR1 MNHEY and CDR2 SMNVEV (reference sequence). The CDR3 totals 13 residues. In DNA, the CDR3 is TGTGCCAGCAGTTTATCGGTCGGGGGGGAGCAGTACTTC. This sequence encodes CASSLSVGGEQYF.

This clonotype was seen at least ten times. The V call is TRBV12-3 or TRBV12-4, the J call TRBJ2-7, with D unresolved. V lost 6 bases and J lost 0, with 12 bases in between. The CDR3 contains 14 residues. As DNA, the CDR3 is TGTGCCAGCAGCTCCCGGGTACTCTCCTACGAGCAGTACTTC. Amino acid sequence: CASSSRVLSYEQYF.

This clonotype was detected many times. The chain recombines TRBV7-9 with TRBJ1-1, with D maybe TRBD1 (6 bases). CDR3 length equals 16 residues. Germline CDR1 SEHNR, CDR2 FQNEAQ (reference sequence). V was cut by 1 base and J by 4 bases, with 16 bases left in between. CDR3 region: CASSLEPGRGGTEAFF. In nucleotides, the CDR3 is TGTGCCAGCAGCTTAGAGCCGGGCAGGGGTGGCACTGAAGCTTTCTTT.

This clonotype was observed many times. The chain links TRBV20-1 to TRBJ2-7; TRBD2 might be the D (6 bases). CDR3 length: 15 amino acids. The V and J ends lost 1 base and 3 bases respectively, with 16 bases between them. Germline V CDR1 and CDR2: DFQATT, SNEGSKA (reference sequence). The CDR3 loop is CSARVPGTAYYEQYF. The CDR3 DNA reads as TGCAGTGCTAGAGTACCCGGGACTGCATACTACGAGCAGTACTTC.

This clonotype is labeled as medium-sized. This chain joins TRBV11-2 and TRBJ2-3; the D is unclear. CDR1 is SGHAT, CDR2 FQNNGV, per germline. Trimming took off 4 bases at V and 4 bases at J, with 6 bases between the two ends. The CDR3 runs 12 residues. CDR3 sequence: CASSSKADTQYF. Here the CDR3 DNA reads TGTGCCAGCAGCTCAAAAGCAGATACGCAGTATTTT.